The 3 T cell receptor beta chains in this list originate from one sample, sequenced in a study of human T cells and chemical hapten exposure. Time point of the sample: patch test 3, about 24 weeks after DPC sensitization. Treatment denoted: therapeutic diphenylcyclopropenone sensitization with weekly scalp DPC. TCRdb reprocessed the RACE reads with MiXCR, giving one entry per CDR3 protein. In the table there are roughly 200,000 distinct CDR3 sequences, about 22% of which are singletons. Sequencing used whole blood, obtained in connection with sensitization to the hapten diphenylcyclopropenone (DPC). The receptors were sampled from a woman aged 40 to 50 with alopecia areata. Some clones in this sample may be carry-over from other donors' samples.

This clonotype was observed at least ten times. As DNA, the CDR3 is TGTGCCAGCAGTCCCTTAGCGGGGTCTTACAATGAGCAGTTCTTC. Encoded protein: CASSPLAGSYNEQFF. The chain uses TRBV27 and TRBJ2-1, with TRBD2 matching 8 bases. This CDR3 is built from 15 residues. J gave up 4 bases and V 5 bases, and 7 bases lay outside the gene matches. Germline V gene data show CDR1 as MNHEY and CDR2 as SMNVEV (reference sequence).

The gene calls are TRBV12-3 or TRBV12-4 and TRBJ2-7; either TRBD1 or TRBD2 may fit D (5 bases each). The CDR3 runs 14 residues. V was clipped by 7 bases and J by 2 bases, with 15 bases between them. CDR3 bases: TGTGCCAGCAACCGCCGGGACGGAGCCTACGAGCAGTACTTC. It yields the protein CASNRRDGAYEQYF.

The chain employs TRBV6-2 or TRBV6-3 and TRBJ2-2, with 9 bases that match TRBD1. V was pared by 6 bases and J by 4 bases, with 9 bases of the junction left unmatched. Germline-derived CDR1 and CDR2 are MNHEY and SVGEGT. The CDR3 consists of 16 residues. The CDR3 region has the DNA TGTGCCAGCAGCCGAACCGGGACAGGGCCCACCGGGGAGCTGTTTTTT. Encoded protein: CASSRTGTGPTGELFF.